The source of this T cell receptor beta chain is a study of blood T cell repertoires in COVID-19. Looking at the study overall: Material from acute and convalescent COVID-19 was sourced from the United States, Italy and Spain. Sample material is recorded as cDNA or gDNA derived from T cells, B-cell-depleted T cells, or PBMCs.

Authors' data handling: Amplification from reference gene primers served as the basis for estimated nucleated cell counts. The repertoire was sequenced with immunoSEQ multiplex PCR; TCRdb's copy has only in-frame clones and lacks some. The V and J calls and clone size were taken over from that table, and D and trimming were inferred from the DNA. The table has 450,000 or so clones, about 91% seen once. Seattle's cohort entered during active infection and was followed longitudinally. Germline V lookup: CDR1 LGHNA, CDR2 YNFKEQ. This CDR3 contains 16 residues. V shed 0 bases and J 4 bases; nucleotides not matched to a gene: 3.

The specimen sequenced was peripheral blood. This sequence was found in a middle-aged woman with COVID-19, enrolled during active disease. This chain links TRBV4-2 with TRBJ2-3; 11 bases fit TRBD2. The CDR3 DNA reads TGTGCCAGCAGCCAAGATAGCGGGGGGGCCTCAGATACGCAGTATTTT. This sequence encodes CASSQDSGGASDTQYF.